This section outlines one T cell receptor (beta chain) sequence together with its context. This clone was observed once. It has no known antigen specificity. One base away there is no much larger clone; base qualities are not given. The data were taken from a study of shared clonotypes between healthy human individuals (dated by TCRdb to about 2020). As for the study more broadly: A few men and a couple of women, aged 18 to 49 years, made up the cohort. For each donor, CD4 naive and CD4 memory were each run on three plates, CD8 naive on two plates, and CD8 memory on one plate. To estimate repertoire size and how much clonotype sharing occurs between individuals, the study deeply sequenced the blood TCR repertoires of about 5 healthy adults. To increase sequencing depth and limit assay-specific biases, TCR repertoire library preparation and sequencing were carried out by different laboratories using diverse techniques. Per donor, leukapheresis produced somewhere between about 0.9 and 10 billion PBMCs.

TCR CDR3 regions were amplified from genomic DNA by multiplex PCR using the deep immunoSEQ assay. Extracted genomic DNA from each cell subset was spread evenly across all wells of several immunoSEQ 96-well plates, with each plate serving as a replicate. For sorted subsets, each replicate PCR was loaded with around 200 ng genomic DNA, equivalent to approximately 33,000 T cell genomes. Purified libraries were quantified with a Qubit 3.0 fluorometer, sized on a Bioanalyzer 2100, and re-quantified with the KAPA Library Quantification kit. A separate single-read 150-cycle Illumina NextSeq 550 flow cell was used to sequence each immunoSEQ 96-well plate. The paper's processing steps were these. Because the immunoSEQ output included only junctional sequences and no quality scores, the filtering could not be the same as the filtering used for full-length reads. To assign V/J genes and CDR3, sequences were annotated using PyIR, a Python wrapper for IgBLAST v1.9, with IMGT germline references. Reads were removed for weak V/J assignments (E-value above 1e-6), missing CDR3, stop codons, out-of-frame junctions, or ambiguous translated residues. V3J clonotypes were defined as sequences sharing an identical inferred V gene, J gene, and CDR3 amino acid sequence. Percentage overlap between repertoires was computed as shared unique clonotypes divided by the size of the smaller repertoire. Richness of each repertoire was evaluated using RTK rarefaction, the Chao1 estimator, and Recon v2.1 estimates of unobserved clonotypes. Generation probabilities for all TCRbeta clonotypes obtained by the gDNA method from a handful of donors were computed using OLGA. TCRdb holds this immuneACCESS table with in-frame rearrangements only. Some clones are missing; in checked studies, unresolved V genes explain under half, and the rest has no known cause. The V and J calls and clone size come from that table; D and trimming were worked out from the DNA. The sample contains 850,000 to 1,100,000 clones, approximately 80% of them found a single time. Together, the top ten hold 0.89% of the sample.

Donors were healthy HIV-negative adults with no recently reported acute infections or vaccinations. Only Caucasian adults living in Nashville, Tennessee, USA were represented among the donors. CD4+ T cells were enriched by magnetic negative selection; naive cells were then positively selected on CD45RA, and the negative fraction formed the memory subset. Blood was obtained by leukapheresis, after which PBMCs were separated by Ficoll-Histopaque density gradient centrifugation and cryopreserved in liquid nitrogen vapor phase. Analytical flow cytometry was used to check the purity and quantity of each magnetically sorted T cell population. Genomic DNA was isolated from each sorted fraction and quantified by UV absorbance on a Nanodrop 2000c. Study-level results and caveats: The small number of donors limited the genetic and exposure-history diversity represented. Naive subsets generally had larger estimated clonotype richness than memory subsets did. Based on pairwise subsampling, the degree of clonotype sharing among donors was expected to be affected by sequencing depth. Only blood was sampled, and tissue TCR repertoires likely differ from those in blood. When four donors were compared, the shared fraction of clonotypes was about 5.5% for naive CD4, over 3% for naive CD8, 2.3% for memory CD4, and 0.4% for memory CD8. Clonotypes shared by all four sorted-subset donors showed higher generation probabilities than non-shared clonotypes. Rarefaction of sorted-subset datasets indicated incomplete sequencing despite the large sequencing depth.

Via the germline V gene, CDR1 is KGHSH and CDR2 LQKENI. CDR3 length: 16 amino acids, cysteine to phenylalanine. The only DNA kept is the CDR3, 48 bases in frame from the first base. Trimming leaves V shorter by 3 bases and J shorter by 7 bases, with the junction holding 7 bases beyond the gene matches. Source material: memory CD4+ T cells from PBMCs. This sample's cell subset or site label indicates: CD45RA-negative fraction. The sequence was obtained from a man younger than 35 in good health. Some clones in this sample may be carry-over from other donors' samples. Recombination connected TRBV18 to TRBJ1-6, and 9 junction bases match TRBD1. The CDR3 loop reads CASSPRTGEDNSPLHF. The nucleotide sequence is TGTGCCAGCTCACCCCGGACAGGGGAGGACAATTCACCCCTCCACTTT.